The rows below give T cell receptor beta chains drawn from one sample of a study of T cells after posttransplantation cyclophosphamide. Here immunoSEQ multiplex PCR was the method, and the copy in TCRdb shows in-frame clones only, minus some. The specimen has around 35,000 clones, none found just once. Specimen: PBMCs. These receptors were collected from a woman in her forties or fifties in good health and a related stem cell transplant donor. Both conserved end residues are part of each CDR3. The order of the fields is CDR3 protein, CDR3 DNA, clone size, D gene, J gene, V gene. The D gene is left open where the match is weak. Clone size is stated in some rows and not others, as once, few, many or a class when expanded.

CDR3: CASSARLAGRQETQYF
DNA: TGTGCCAGCAGCGCCCGCCTAGCGGGGCGCCAAGAGACCCAGTACTTC
size: few
D: TRBD2
J: TRBJ2-5
V: TRBV9

CDR3: CASHLGLAGNTGELFF
DNA: TGTGCCAGCCATCTAGGCCTCGCCGGGAACACCGGGGAGCTGTTTTTT
size: -
D: -
J: TRBJ2-2
V: TRBV7-2

CDR3: CASSTTSGKYEQYF
DNA: TGTGCCAGTAGTACTACTAGCGGGAAGTACGAGCAGTACTTC
size: many
D: TRBD2
J: TRBJ2-7
V: TRBV19

CDR3: CASSSLAGSGTPEQYF
DNA: TGTGCCAGCAGTTCGCTCGCCGGTAGCGGGACTCCCGAGCAGTACTTC
size: -
D: TRBD2
J: TRBJ2-7
V: TRBV6-2/TRBV6-3

CDR3: CASSTWTSGSTGANVLTF
DNA: TGTGCCAGCAGTACATGGACTAGCGGGAGTACTGGGGCCAACGTCCTGACTTTC
size: many
D: TRBD2
J: TRBJ2-6
V: TRBV27

CDR3: CSVGHQSNQPQHF
DNA: TGCAGCGTGGGACACCAAAGCAATCAGCCCCAGCATTTT
size: few
D: -
J: TRBJ1-5
V: TRBV29-1

CDR3: CAWSVFSGSNNEQFF
DNA: TGTGCCTGGAGTGTATTTAGCGGGAGTAACAATGAGCAGTTCTTC
size: -
D: TRBD2
J: TRBJ2-1
V: TRBV30

CDR3: CASSLAPQTTSGNTIYF
DNA: TGCGCCAGCAGCTTGGCCCCCCAAACAACCTCTGGAAACACCATATATTTT
size: many
D: -
J: TRBJ1-3
V: TRBV5-1

CDR3: CASSRTSGSYEQYF
DNA: TGCGCCAGCAGTAGGACTAGCGGATCCTACGAGCAGTACTTC
size: many
D: TRBD2
J: TRBJ2-7
V: TRBV10-2

CDR3: CASSPSAGGRRTEAFF
DNA: TGTGCCAGCTCACCCTCCGCCGGGGGGCGCAGGACTGAAGCTTTCTTT
size: many
D: -
J: TRBJ1-1
V: TRBV18

CDR3: CASSGTSGLNEQFF
DNA: TGTGCCAGTAGCGGGACTAGCGGTTTGAATGAGCAGTTCTTC
size: many
D: TRBD2
J: TRBJ2-1
V: TRBV19

CDR3: CASSPYSSGNTIYF
DNA: TGTGCCAGCAGCCCTTATAGTTCTGGAAACACCATATATTTT
size: many
D: -
J: TRBJ1-3
V: TRBV7-9

CDR3: CSVAGGGSYEQYF
DNA: TGCAGCGTCGCCGGGGGAGGGTCCTACGAGCAGTACTTC
size: many
D: TRBD2
J: TRBJ2-7
V: TRBV29-1

CDR3: CASKDREWYTEAFF
DNA: TGTGCCAGCAAGGACAGGGAGTGGTACACTGAAGCTTTCTTT
size: many
D: TRBD1
J: TRBJ1-1
V: TRBV6-4

CDR3: CASSTTGEGNTIYF
DNA: TGTGCCAGTAGTACGACAGGAGAGGGAAACACCATATATTTT
size: many
D: -
J: TRBJ1-3
V: TRBV19

CDR3: CASSIEANTWETQYF
DNA: TGTGCCAGTAGTATAGAAGCGAATACATGGGAGACCCAGTACTTC
size: -
D: -
J: TRBJ2-5
V: TRBV19

CDR3: CASSLAHSVRGATF
DNA: TGTGCCAGCAGCTTAGCCCATAGCGTTCGGGGGGCCACCTTC
size: -
D: -
J: TRBJ1-2
V: TRBV7-2

CDR3: CASSQSSRGQVSYEQYF
DNA: TGTGCCAGCAGCCAATCGAGCAGGGGGCAGGTTTCCTACGAGCAGTACTTC
size: many
D: TRBD1
J: TRBJ2-7
V: TRBV16

CDR3: CASSVLRRAPSTDTQYF
DNA: TGTGCCAGCAGCGTACTCAGGAGGGCCCCTTCGACAGATACGCAGTATTTT
size: few
D: -
J: TRBJ2-3
V: TRBV7-9

CDR3: CASSTGTGRDLYEQYF
DNA: TGTGCCAGCAGCACCGGGACAGGGAGGGACCTCTACGAGCAGTACTTC
size: many
D: TRBD1
J: TRBJ2-7
V: TRBV5-5

CDR3: CASSPTSGKTDTQYF
DNA: TGTGCCAGCAGCCCGACTAGCGGGAAAACAGATACGCAGTATTTT
size: many
D: TRBD2
J: TRBJ2-3
V: TRBV7-6

CDR3: CASSLGGGPTGRETQYF
DNA: TGTGCCAGCAGTTTAGGGGGGGGACCAACGGGAAGGGAGACCCAGTACTTC
size: few
D: TRBD2
J: TRBJ2-5
V: TRBV12-3/TRBV12-4

CDR3: CATSGGDVGVGEQYF
DNA: TGTGCCACCTCGGGCGGGGACGTCGGGGTAGGCGAGCAGTACTTC
size: -
D: -
J: TRBJ2-7
V: TRBV6-5

CDR3: CASSQETGLGYTF
DNA: TGTGCCAGCAGCCAAGAAACAGGGCTTGGCTACACCTTC
size: many
D: -
J: TRBJ1-2
V: TRBV4-2

CDR3: CASSTPTGSYQGETQYF
DNA: TGTGCCAGTAGTACTCCGACAGGCTCCTATCAGGGAGAGACCCAGTACTTC
size: few
D: -
J: TRBJ2-5
V: TRBV19

CDR3: CASSLAAVNTEAFF
DNA: TGCGCCAGCAGCTTGGCCGCGGTGAACACTGAAGCTTTCTTT
size: many
D: -
J: TRBJ1-1
V: TRBV5-1

CDR3: CASSIGESNQPQHF
DNA: TGTGCCAGTAGTATCGGGGAAAGCAATCAGCCCCAGCATTTT
size: many
D: -
J: TRBJ1-5
V: TRBV19

CDR3: CATGQLYSGNTIYF
DNA: TGTGCCACGGGACAGCTCTACTCTGGAAACACCATATATTTT
size: many
D: TRBD1
J: TRBJ1-3
V: TRBV19

CDR3: CASSTGLQETQYF
DNA: TGTGCCAGCAGCACGGGACTTCAAGAGACCCAGTACTTC
size: many
D: -
J: TRBJ2-5
V: TRBV28

CDR3: CASSYGGTTLGGYTF
DNA: TGTGCCAGCAGTTACGGGGGCACCACCCTGGGGGGCTACACCTTC
size: many
D: -
J: TRBJ1-2
V: TRBV6-5

CDR3: CASRTATPEQYF
DNA: TGTGCCAGCCGGACAGCCACCCCCGAGCAGTACTTC
size: many
D: -
J: TRBJ2-7
V: TRBV6-1

CDR3: CASIPRQTGHNYGYTF
DNA: TGTGCCAGTATACCCCGGCAAACAGGGCACAACTATGGCTACACCTTC
size: many
D: -
J: TRBJ1-2
V: TRBV19

CDR3: CASSSRRTGRGETQYF
DNA: TGTGCCAGCAGCTCCCGCAGGACAGGAAGGGGAGAGACCCAGTACTTC
size: many
D: TRBD1
J: TRBJ2-5
V: TRBV7-2

CDR3: CASKGGEIFGANVLTF
DNA: TGTGCCAGCAAGGGAGGGGAGATCTTTGGGGCCAACGTCCTGACTTTC
size: many
D: TRBD2
J: TRBJ2-6
V: TRBV2

CDR3: CASSPPNRRNTEAFF
DNA: TGTGCCAGCTCACCACCGAACAGGAGAAACACTGAAGCTTTCTTT
size: many
D: -
J: TRBJ1-1
V: TRBV18

CDR3: CASSLTAGTNEQYF
DNA: TGTGCCAGCAGCTTAACGGCAGGGACAAACGAGCAGTACTTC
size: many
D: -
J: TRBJ2-7
V: TRBV7-3

CDR3: CATKGTSGSDTQYF
DNA: TGTGCCACCAAGGGGACTAGCGGGAGTGATACGCAGTATTTT
size: many
D: TRBD2
J: TRBJ2-3
V: TRBV24-1

CDR3: CASSFGGANVLTF
DNA: TGTGCCAGCAGCTTCGGTGGGGCCAACGTCCTGACTTTC
size: many
D: -
J: TRBJ2-6
V: TRBV5-4

CDR3: CASSTTYEQYF
DNA: TGTGCCAGCAGCACTACCTACGAGCAGTACTTC
size: many
D: -
J: TRBJ2-7
V: TRBV13

CDR3: CASRTDRGNEKLFF
DNA: TGTGCCAGCAGAACGGACAGGGGGAATGAAAAACTGTTTTTT
size: many
D: TRBD1
J: TRBJ1-4
V: TRBV6-5